This entry describes one T cell receptor (beta chain). Enrolment of Seattle patients took place during active infection, and they were followed longitudinally. The entry originates in a study of blood T cell repertoires in COVID-19. Study details: Italy, Spain and the United States were the sources of the convalescent and acute COVID-19 samples. From T cells, B-cell-depleted T cells, or PBMCs came the material, which was cDNA or gDNA.

CDR3 length: 15 amino acids. V gave up 0 bases and J gave up 8 bases; unmatched junction bases: 4. Germline CDR1 and CDR2: MNHEY and SVGAGI. Original handling: The assay estimated nucleated cells by amplifying reference gene primers. Clones were sequenced by immunoSEQ multiplex PCR, and TCRdb holds only the in-frame ones, with some missing. V, J and clone size were drawn from that table, and D and trimming were deduced from the DNA. The sample yields about 160,000 clones, 93% seen once. What was sequenced was peripheral blood. This chain links TRBV6-5 with TRBJ1-4; TRBD1 matches at 9 bases. This clonotype originated in a woman in her sixties with COVID-19, enrolled during active disease. This CDR3 reads CASSYSGQGEEKLFF. The CDR3 DNA is TGTGCCAGCAGTTACTCGGGACAGGGTGAAGAAAAACTGTTTTTT.